This note documents a single T cell receptor (beta chain) sequence. Its matching antigen is unknown. The V and J ends lost 7 bases and 4 bases respectively, with 17 bases between them. The V gene's germline CDR1 is SGHAT and CDR2 FQNNGV. This CDR3 has 15 amino acids. The PCR employed 60 Vbeta primers together with 13 Jbeta primers. Repertoires were generated with immunoSEQ multiplex PCR, while TCRdb's copy carries only in-frame clones and drops some. The sample carries over 80,000 clones, 65% to 90% recorded once. This record comes from a study of cytomegalovirus exposure and HLA in healthy donors. Study at large: Earlier results showed 90 million to 120 million unique TCR beta sequences derived from 150 million to 200 million T cells. Broader study findings: It is likely that the observed cluster of highly shared sequence variants was a sequencing artifact. Analysis performed later found more than 15,000 TCR beta sequences associated with HLA alleles at 0.05 false discovery rate.

This clonotype originated in a man aged 25 to 40 in good health and CMV-seropositive. This chain connects TRBV11-2 to TRBJ1-3, with D unclear. The sequencing input was PBMCs. The CDR3 sequence is CASTLAGREGNTIYF. Written as DNA, the CDR3 is TGTGCCAGCACCTTGGCGGGTAGGGAAGGAAACACCATATATTTT.